A single sample gave rise to the 2 T cell receptor beta chains below, sequenced in a study of cytomegalovirus exposure and HLA in healthy donors. The primer mix had 60 Vbeta and 13 Jbeta primers. Sequencing was performed with immunoSEQ multiplex PCR; in TCRdb, only in-frame clones are kept and a portion is missing. The sample includes a few hundred thousand clones, 82% of them seen just once. The sequenced material came from PBMCs. These TCRs come from a middle-aged woman in good health and CMV-seronegative.

V gene TRBV11-3 combines with J gene TRBJ2-5, with D possibly matching TRBD2 (5 bases). This CDR3 has 14 residues. V was trimmed by 5 bases and J by 5 bases, leaving 15 bases between them. The germline gives CDR1 SGHNT, CDR2 YENEEA. The CDR3 spells CASSPGSFEETQYF. CDR3 in DNA: TGTGCCAGCAGCCCGGGATCTTTCGAGGAGACCCAGTACTTC. Supplemented by reference TRBV11-3 and TRBJ2-5, the full variable domain reads EAGVVQSPRYKIIEKKQPVAFWCNPISGHNTLYWYLQNLGQGPELLIRYENEEAVDDSQLPKDRFSAERLKGVDSTLKIQPAELGDSAVYLCASSPGSFEETQYFGPGTRLLVL.

This chain uses TRBV2 with TRBJ1-4; D unclear. The CDR3 runs 15 residues. Per the germline V gene, CDR1 is SNHLY and CDR2 is FYNNEI. With 6 bases removed from V and 0 bases from J, the gap between germline ends came to 11 bases. The chain's CDR3 is CASSTESATNEKLFF. The CDR3 DNA follows: TGTGCCAGCAGCACAGAGAGTGCAACTAATGAAAAACTGTTTTTT.